The 16 T cell receptor beta chains given below trace back to one sample, sequenced in a study of blood T cell repertoires in COVID-19. Only in-frame clones appear in the TCRdb table, and some are missing; sequencing was by immunoSEQ multiplex PCR. The sample has 250,000 to 300,000 clones, about 89% seen once. Material for sequencing was peripheral blood. The receptors were sampled from a woman aged 55-70 years with acute or convalescent COVID-19.

V usage is TRBV2 and J usage is TRBJ1-5; 7 bases match TRBD1. The CDR3 has 14 residues. The ends lost 4 bases at V and 2 bases at J; junction bases unmatched: 2. Germline values: CDR1 SNHLY, CDR2 FYNNEI. DNA for the CDR3: TGTGCCAGCAGTGGACAGGGAGGCAATCAGCCCCAGCATTTT. Encoded protein: CASSGQGGNQPQHF.

The gene calls are TRBV5-8 and TRBJ1-1; D not resolved. The V gene's germline CDR1 is SGHTS and CDR2 YDEGEE. The V gene lost 0 bases and the J gene lost 1 base, with 7 bases spanning the gap. The CDR3 is made up of 14 amino acids. The DNA of the CDR3 is TGTGCCAGCAGCTTGGATGGCAGGAACACTGAAGCTTTCTTT. This encodes CASSLDGRNTEAFF.

V and J are TRBV6-6 and TRBJ2-3; 10 bases map to TRBD1. This CDR3 comprises 17 residues. In germline, CDR1 is MNHNY, CDR2 SVGAGI (reference sequence). Trimming cost V 5 bases and J 3 bases; bases outside gene matches: 11. The CDR3 DNA sequence: TGTGCCAGCAGTCCAACCCTCAGACAGGGGGCGACAGATACGCAGTATTTT. As protein: CASSPTLRQGATDTQYF.

This clone was counted once. The chain employs TRBV18 and TRBJ2-1; TRBD2 matches at 7 bases. This CDR3 spans 16 amino acids. J lost 0 bases, V lost 4 bases, and 6 bases had no gene match. Germline CDR1 reads KGHSH; CDR2 reads LQKENI. In DNA form, the CDR3 reads TGTGCCAGCTCACACCGGGGGGAGAGCTCCTACAATGAGCAGTTCTTC. Translated, it gives CASSHRGESSYNEQFF.

The rearrangement links TRBV9 to TRBJ2-3; tentatively, D is TRBD2 (6 bases). CDR3 length: 16 residues. Germline CDR1 is SGDLS and CDR2 is YYNGEE. V lost 2 bases and J 0 bases, leaving 13 bases between the germline ends. The DNA for the CDR3 is TGTGCCAGCAGCGTCGGCGAAGGGAGGAGCACAGATACGCAGTATTTT. Translated, it gives CASSVGEGRSTDTQYF.

The V and J genes are TRBV14 and TRBJ2-5; 8 positions agree with TRBD2. The trim removed 3 bases at V and 4 bases at J, leaving 16 bases unmatched. Germline V CDR1 and CDR2: SGHDN, FVKESK. This CDR3 has 18 amino acids. The chain's CDR3 is CASSHQGSQIAGIETQYF. The CDR3 coding sequence is TGTGCCAGCAGCCACCAGGGGTCACAAATAGCGGGAATAGAGACCCAGTACTTC.

This clone has ten or more counts. The rearrangement links TRBV5-1 to TRBJ1-1; the D gene is possibly TRBD1 (5 bases). This CDR3 is 13 amino acids long. The V gene lost 5 bases and the J gene lost 3 bases, with 11 bases spanning the gap. From germline, CDR1 is SGHRS and CDR2 YFSETQ. CDR3 in DNA: TGCGCCAGCAGGGCGGACATATACACTGAAGCTTTCTTT. It yields the protein CASRADIYTEAFF. The variable domain in full, with the rest retrieved from reference TRBV5-1 and TRBJ1-1, is KAGVTQTPRYLIKTRGQQVTLSCSPISGHRSVSWYQQTPGQGLQFLFEYFSETQRNKGNFPGRFSGRQFSNSRSEMNVSTLELGDSALYLCASRADIYTEAFFGQGTRLTVV.

The chain couples TRBV30 to TRBJ1-3; D might be TRBD1 (6 bases). The CDR3 runs 15 residues. CDR1 and CDR2 (germline): GTSNPN, SVGIG (reference sequence). V dropped 2 bases and J dropped 0 bases, with 11 bases sitting between them. CDR3 in amino acids: CAWSSGTSSGNTIYF. Here the CDR3 DNA reads TGTGCCTGGAGTTCCGGGACAAGCTCTGGAAACACCATATATTTT.

The J gene is TRBJ1-2, the V gene TRBV7-9, with 7 bases matching TRBD1. CDR1 is SEHNR and CDR2 is FQNEAQ in the germline V gene (reference sequence). V lost 5 bases and J lost 4; bases outside the gene matches: 7. This CDR3 region has 14 residues. DNA for the CDR3: TGTGCCAGCAGCGATTCAGGGACAGCCTATGGCTACACCTTC. Protein product: CASSDSGTAYGYTF.

The chain recombines TRBV27 with TRBJ2-1; 9 positions agree with TRBD1. The J segment lost 8 bases and the V segment lost 2 bases, leaving 7 bases of the junction unmatched. Germline V lookup: CDR1 MNHEY, CDR2 SMNVEV (reference sequence). The CDR3 is made up of 15 amino acids. In DNA, the CDR3 is TGTGCCAGCAGTTTAAGACAGGGGGTAGTCGATGAGCAGTTCTTC. Its translation: CASSLRQGVVDEQFF.

In this sample, this clone turned up once. The V gene is TRBV28, the J gene TRBJ2-1, with TRBD1 identical over 12 bases. CDR1 is MDHEN, CDR2 SYDVKM, per germline. The CDR3 has 18 amino acids. J was trimmed by 7 bases and V by 1 base; bases with no gene match: 11. In DNA form, the CDR3 reads TGTGCCAGCAGTTTATTTTCCTCCGGGACAGGGGGCCGGAATGAGCAGTTCTTC. Encoded protein: CASSLFSSGTGGRNEQFF.

The chain joins TRBV15 to TRBJ2-7, with TRBD2 as a possible D gene (6 bases). The V end lost 2 bases, the J end lost 0 bases, and 11 bases lay between the germline ends. This CDR3 contains 15 residues. Per germline, CDR1 LNHNV and CDR2 YYDKDF (reference sequence). This CDR3 is CATSRKRGSSYEQYF. The DNA of the CDR3 is TGTGCCACCAGCAGAAAACGGGGGTCCTCCTACGAGCAGTACTTC.

The chain employs TRBV3-1 (or the pseudogene TRBV3-2) and TRBJ2-7; D might be TRBD1 (5 bases). From germline, CDR1 is LGHDT and CDR2 YNNKEL (reference sequence). The CDR3 loop spans 12 amino acids. The germline V and J ends were trimmed by 6 bases and 5 bases, with 11 bases remaining between them. CDR3 in amino acids: CASSKTGDEQYF. The CDR3 nucleotides read TGTGCCAGCAGTAAAACAGGCGACGAGCAGTACTTC.

J is TRBJ1-5 and V is TRBV6-2 or TRBV6-3; possibly TRBD1 for D (5 bases). Germline V CDR1 and CDR2: MNHEY, SVGEGT. V gave up 5 bases and J gave up 2 bases, with 16 bases separating them. The CDR3 consists of 16 residues. CDR3 sequence: CASSPSGLTGNQPQHF. For the CDR3, the DNA is TGTGCCAGCAGTCCCTCGGGACTCACCGGCAATCAGCCCCAGCATTTT.

This sequence joins TRBV6-5 and TRBJ2-2, with D perhaps matching TRBD2 (6 bases). Germline values: CDR1 MNHEY, CDR2 SVGAGI. V lost 5 bases and J lost 6, with 7 bases in between. CDR3 length: 12 amino acids. CDR3 coding DNA: TGTGCCAGCAGTAGGAGGGCCGGGGAGCTGTTTTTT. Translation: CASSRRAGELFF.

This rearrangement joins TRBV9 to TRBJ2-3; a weak D match, TRBD1 (6 bases). This CDR3 region has 17 residues. Germline assignment: CDR1 SGDLS and CDR2 YYNGEE. V shed 4 bases and J shed 2 bases, with 20 bases lying between them. The CDR3 DNA is TGTGCCAGCAGCCCACGGGAACAGGGCCCTAACACAGATACGCAGTATTTT. As protein: CASSPREQGPNTDTQYF.